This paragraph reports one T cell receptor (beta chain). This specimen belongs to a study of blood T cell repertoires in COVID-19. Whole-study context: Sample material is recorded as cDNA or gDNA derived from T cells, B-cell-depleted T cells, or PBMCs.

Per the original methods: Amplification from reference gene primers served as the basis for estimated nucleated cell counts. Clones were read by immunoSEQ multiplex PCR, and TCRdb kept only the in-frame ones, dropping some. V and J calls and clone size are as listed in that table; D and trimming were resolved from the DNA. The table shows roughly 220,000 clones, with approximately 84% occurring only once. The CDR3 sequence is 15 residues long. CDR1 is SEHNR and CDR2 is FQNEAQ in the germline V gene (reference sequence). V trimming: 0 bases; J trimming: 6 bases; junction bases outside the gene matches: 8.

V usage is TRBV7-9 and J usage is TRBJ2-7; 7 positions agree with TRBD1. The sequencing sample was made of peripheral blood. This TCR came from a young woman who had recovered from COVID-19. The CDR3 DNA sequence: TGTGCCAGCAGCTTAGCCGTGGGGACAGCCCCCGAGCAGTACTTC. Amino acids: CASSLAVGTAPEQYF.